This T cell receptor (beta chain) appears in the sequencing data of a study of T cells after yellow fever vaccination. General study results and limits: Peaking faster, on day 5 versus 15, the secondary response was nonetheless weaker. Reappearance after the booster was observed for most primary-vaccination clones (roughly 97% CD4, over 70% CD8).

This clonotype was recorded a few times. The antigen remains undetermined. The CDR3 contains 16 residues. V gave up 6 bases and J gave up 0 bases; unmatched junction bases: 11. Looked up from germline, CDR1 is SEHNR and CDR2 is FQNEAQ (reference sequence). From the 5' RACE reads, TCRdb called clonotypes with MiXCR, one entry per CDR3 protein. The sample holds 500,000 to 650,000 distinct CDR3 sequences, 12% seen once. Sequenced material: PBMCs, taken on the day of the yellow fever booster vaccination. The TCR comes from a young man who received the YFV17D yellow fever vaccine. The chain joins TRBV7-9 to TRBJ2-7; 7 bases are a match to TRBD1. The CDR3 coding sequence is TGTGCCAGCAGAGGGGACAGCCTATTTGACTCCTACGAGCAGTACTTC. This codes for CASRGDSLFDSYEQYF. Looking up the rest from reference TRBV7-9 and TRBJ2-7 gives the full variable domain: DTGVSQNPRHKITKRGQNVTFRCDPISEHNRLYWYRQTLGQGPEFLTYFQNEAQLEKSRLLSDRFSAERPKGSFSTLEIQRTEQGDSAMYLCASRGDSLFDSYEQYFGPGTRLTVT.